The 23 T cell receptor beta chains below were found in one sample sequenced in a study of cytomegalovirus exposure and HLA in healthy donors. Researchers ran the PCR with 60 Vbeta and 13 Jbeta primers. Sequenced by immunoSEQ multiplex PCR; TCRdb stores in-frame clones only, minus some. The data contain about 84,000 clones, 90% of them singletons. The sample consisted of PBMCs. All receptors derive from a man between 18 and 29 years old in good health and CMV-seronegative.

This clone was observed a single time. The chain has TRBV28 and TRBJ1-4; weak D call: TRBD1 (6 bases). The CDR3 is made up of 15 amino acids. Germline loops: CDR1 MDHEN, CDR2 SYDVKM. Trimming removed 3 bases from V and 6 bases from J, with 14 bases in between. CDR3 amino acids: CASSLPSQGYEKLFF. In nucleotides, the CDR3 is TGTGCCAGCAGTTTGCCGTCACAGGGCTATGAAAAACTGTTTTTT.

The chain uses TRBV11-2 and TRBJ2-1; a possible D gene is TRBD2 (5 bases). Deletions cut 5 bases from V and 1 base from J, with 12 bases between. Looked up from germline, CDR1 is SGHAT and CDR2 is FQNNGV. The length of the CDR3 is 15 residues. The CDR3, as DNA: TGTGCCAGCAGCCAAGAGGGATCTTCCTACAATGAGCAGTTCTTC. Residues: CASSQEGSSYNEQFF.

The J gene is TRBJ2-1, the V gene TRBV5-1, with 8 bases matching TRBD1. CDR1 is SGHRS and CDR2 is YFSETQ in the germline V gene. Losses at the gene ends were 0 bases for V and 1 base for J; bases not matched to a gene: 0. This CDR3 is 15 amino acids long. The CDR3 region is CASSLGQGSYNEQFF. CDR3 sequence (DNA): TGCGCCAGCAGCTTGGGACAGGGGTCCTACAATGAGCAGTTCTTC.

The CDR3 loop reads CASSQAGGGGAGTGELFF. In nucleotides, the CDR3 is TGTGCCAGCAGCCAAGCAGGTGGCGGGGGCGCGGGCACCGGGGAGCTGTTTTTT. The J gene is TRBJ2-2, the V gene TRBV5-4; D might be TRBD2 (7 bases). Trimming removed 4 bases at V and 4 bases at J, with 23 bases between. Germline V gene data show CDR1 as SGHNT and CDR2 as YYREEE (reference sequence). CDR3 length: 18 residues.

The V gene is TRBV2, the J gene TRBJ2-1; D unclear. The CDR3 consists of 13 residues. V shed 8 bases and J shed 6 bases, with 14 bases lying between them. Germline-derived CDR1 and CDR2 are SNHLY and FYNNEI. The CDR3 sequence: CASQLSTANEQFF. CDR3 nucleotides: TGTGCCAGCCAGCTATCTACAGCCAATGAGCAGTTCTTC.

This clone showed up just once. The chain carries TRBV5-1 and TRBJ2-2, with 13 bases identical to TRBD2. The germline gives CDR1 SGHRS, CDR2 YFSETQ. The CDR3 is 15 residues long. Trimming cost V 5 bases and J 5 bases; bases outside gene matches: 3. CDR3 amino acids: CASRLAGGPTGELFF. In nucleotides, the CDR3 is TGCGCCAGCAGACTAGCGGGAGGGCCAACCGGGGAGCTGTTTTTT.

This clone has a handful of counts. The rearrangement joins TRBV11-2 to TRBJ2-7; 9 bases match TRBD2. The CDR3 consists of 18 residues. Germline V lookup: CDR1 SGHAT, CDR2 FQNNGV. V lost 5 bases and J lost 0; bases outside the gene matches: 14. CDR3 amino acids: CASSTINRLAGSSYEQYF. CDR3 DNA sequence: TGTGCCAGCAGCACCATAAATAGGCTAGCGGGGTCCTCCTACGAGCAGTACTTC.

CDR3 nucleotide sequence: TGTGCCAGTTATAGTTCTGCCAGAGCGGGAGGAACCTACGAGCAGTACTTC. Protein sequence: CASYSSARAGGTYEQYF. The chain links TRBV9 to TRBJ2-7; 9 bases align to TRBD2. The CDR3 sequence is 17 residues long. V lost 8 bases and J lost 2; bases outside the gene matches: 17. CDR1 SGDLS and CDR2 YYNGEE come from the germline V gene.

This chain joins TRBV6-5 and TRBJ1-3; D unresolved. Germline CDR1 MNHEY, CDR2 SVGAGI. The V end lost 8 bases, the J end lost 3 bases, and 17 bases lay between the germline ends. The CDR3 has 15 residues. Here the CDR3 DNA reads TGTGCCAGCCGACTACGAGACTTAGTTGGAAACACCATATATTTT. This codes for CASRLRDLVGNTIYF.

The DNA of the CDR3 is TGTGCCAGCAGCTTAGGGCCGAATCAGCCCCAGCATTTT. Translation gives CASSLGPNQPQHF. This chain links TRBV7-2 with TRBJ1-5; D unclear. The CDR3 runs 13 residues. V lost 1 base, J lost 4 bases, and 5 bases lay in between. The V gene's germline CDR1 is SGHTA and CDR2 FQGNSA. Together with reference TRBV7-2 and TRBJ1-5, the CDR3 gives the full variable domain: GAGVSQSPSNKVTEKGKDVELRCDPISGHTALYWYRQSLGQGLEFLIYFQGNSAPDKSGLPSDRFSAERTGGSVSTLTIQRTQQEDSAVYLCASSLGPNQPQHFGDGTRLSIL.

The chain is built from TRBV10-2 and TRBJ2-3, with 10 bases fitting TRBD1. The CDR3 consists of 16 residues. Germline CDR1 is WSHSY and CDR2 is SAAADI. J lost 2 bases, V lost 7 bases, and 9 bases had no gene match. CDR3 region: CASTPSDRGYTDTQYF. DNA of the CDR3: TGCGCCAGCACACCCTCGGACAGGGGGTACACAGATACGCAGTATTTT.

The sample holds one count of this clone. The chain couples TRBV7-2 to TRBJ2-4, with 10 bases that match TRBD2. The junction had 4 bases not matched to a gene; V was cut back by 4 bases and J by 1 base. Per the germline V gene, CDR1 is SGHTA and CDR2 is FQGNSA. The CDR3 consists of 16 residues. For the CDR3, the DNA is TGTGCCAGCAGCTCGGGACTAGCGTGGGCCAAAAACATTCAGTACTTC. The encoded protein is CASSSGLAWAKNIQYF.

This CDR3 is CASSLFLVGRVTDTQYF. CDR3 coding DNA: TGTGCCAGCAGCTTGTTTTTGGTTGGGAGGGTCACAGATACGCAGTATTTT. This chain joins TRBV5-5 and TRBJ2-3; TRBD2 matches 7 bases. The CDR3 is 17 amino acids. Germline V gene lookup returns CDR1 SGHKS and CDR2 YYEKEE (reference sequence). V lost 1 base to trimming and J lost 2 bases; unmatched junction nucleotides: 10.

This clone was counted once. The chain combines TRBV7-9 with TRBJ1-1; D possibly corresponds to TRBD1 (5 bases). CDR1 is SEHNR and CDR2 is FQNEAQ in the germline V gene (reference sequence). Trimming stripped 2 bases from V and 11 bases from J, with 15 bases between. There are 13 residues in the CDR3. CDR3 loop: CASSLLPGGSAFF. Written as DNA, the CDR3 is TGTGCCAGCAGCTTACTGCCGGGGGGAAGCGCTTTCTTT. Full variable domain (remainder filled in from reference TRBV7-9 and TRBJ1-1): DTGVSQNPRHKITKRGQNVTFRCDPISEHNRLYWYRQTLGQGPEFLTYFQNEAQLEKSRLLSDRFSAERPKGSFSTLEIQRTEQGDSAMYLCASSLLPGGSAFFGQGTRLTVV.

The rearrangement links TRBV4-2 to TRBJ1-2; no clear D. The germline V gene has CDR1 LGHNA and CDR2 YNFKEQ. There are 15 residues in the CDR3. Trimming left V 3 bases short and J 5 bases short, with 16 bases between. The CDR3 region has the DNA TGTGCCAGCAGCCACGGAGAGCAGGCGGGATATGGCTACACCTTC. Translating gives CASSHGEQAGYGYTF.

The chain uses TRBV4-1 and TRBJ1-2; D perhaps matches TRBD1 (6 bases). Germline CDR1 and CDR2: MGHRA and YSYEKL. V shed 0 bases and J shed 4 bases, with 21 bases lying between them. The CDR3 contains 18 residues. Written as DNA, the CDR3 is TGCGCCAGCAGCCAAGATTTGGGGGGGCAGATCGGACTCTATGGCTACACCTTC. Residues: CASSQDLGGQIGLYGYTF.

This chain links TRBV27 with TRBJ1-2; D is possibly TRBD1 (5 bases). Per germline, CDR1 MNHEY and CDR2 SMNVEV (reference sequence). The CDR3 is made up of 15 amino acids. Trimming removed 6 bases at V and 1 base at J, with 15 bases between. The CDR3 DNA is TGTGCCAGCAGGCGGAGACAGACGGGTAACTATGGCTACACCTTC. It translates to CASRRRQTGNYGYTF.

The J gene is TRBJ1-4, the V gene TRBV19, with TRBD1 matching 11 bases. The CDR3 is 17 amino acids. Unmatched junction bases numbered 5, after V lost 4 bases and J lost 1 base. Germline CDR1 and CDR2: LNHDA and SQIVND (reference sequence). CDR3 sequence: CASSTRDRGKTNEKLFF. Written as DNA, the CDR3 is TGTGCCAGTAGTACCCGGGACAGGGGGAAAACTAATGAAAAACTGTTTTTT. The variable domain in full, completed from reference TRBV19 and TRBJ1-4, reads DGGITQSPKYLFRKEGQNVTLSCEQNLNHDAMYWYRQDPGQGLRLIYYSQIVNDFQKGDIAEGYSVSREKKESFPLTVTSAQKNPTAFYLCASSTRDRGKTNEKLFFGSGTQLSVL.

CDR3 DNA: TGTGCCAGCAGCTTTGGGTCAGGGAACACTGAAGCTTTCTTT. It translates to CASSFGSGNTEAFF. This chain connects TRBV13 to TRBJ1-1; D unclear. Trimming shortened V by 3 bases and J by 1 base, and 9 bases separated the two germline ends. The germline V gene encodes CDR1 PRHDT and CDR2 FYEKMQ (reference sequence). CDR3 length: 14 residues.

The gene calls are TRBV25-1 and TRBJ2-1; 12 bases are shared with TRBD1. The CDR3 loop spans 14 amino acids. Germline V lookup: CDR1 MGHDK, CDR2 SYGVNS. J lost 8 bases, V lost 6 bases, and 5 bases had no gene match. The CDR3 region is CASSGDRGLDEQFF. CDR3 DNA: TGTGCCAGCAGCGGGGACAGGGGGCTGGATGAGCAGTTCTTC. The full variable domain, rest sourced from reference TRBV25-1 and TRBJ2-1, is EADIYQTPRYLVIGTGKKITLECSQTMGHDKMYWYQQDPGMELHLIHYSYGVNSTEKGDLSSESTVSRIRTEHFPLTLESARPSHTSQYLCASSGDRGLDEQFFGPGTRLTVL.

This chain uses TRBV7-8 with TRBJ1-2, with D unclear. Per the germline V gene, CDR1 is SGHVS and CDR2 is FQNEAQ. Trimming shortened V by 1 base and J by 4 bases, and 7 bases separated the two germline ends. CDR3 length equals 13 residues. The CDR3: CASSLEVGYGYTF. The CDR3 DNA is TGTGCCAGCAGCTTAGAAGTCGGCTATGGCTACACCTTC.

The gene calls are TRBV29-1 and TRBJ2-5, with D perhaps matching TRBD2 (5 bases). Trimming cost V 0 bases and J 9 bases, with 14 bases left between them. Germline-derived CDR1 and CDR2 are SQVTM and ANQGSEA. This CDR3 is built from 13 residues. The CDR3 here is CSVEETGLGAQYF. The CDR3 DNA sequence: TGCAGCGTTGAAGAAACGGGTCTGGGAGCCCAGTACTTC.

This clone appeared a few times. This chain joins TRBV27 and TRBJ2-3; 8 nucleotides match TRBD2. CDR3 length: 18 residues. The J segment lost 0 bases and the V segment lost 6 bases, leaving 14 bases of the junction unmatched. Germline values: CDR1 MNHEY, CDR2 SMNVEV (reference sequence). The CDR3 nucleotides read TGTGCCAGCAGCCCCGATCCTAGCGGGCCCACTAGCACAGATACGCAGTATTTT. As protein: CASSPDPSGPTSTDTQYF.